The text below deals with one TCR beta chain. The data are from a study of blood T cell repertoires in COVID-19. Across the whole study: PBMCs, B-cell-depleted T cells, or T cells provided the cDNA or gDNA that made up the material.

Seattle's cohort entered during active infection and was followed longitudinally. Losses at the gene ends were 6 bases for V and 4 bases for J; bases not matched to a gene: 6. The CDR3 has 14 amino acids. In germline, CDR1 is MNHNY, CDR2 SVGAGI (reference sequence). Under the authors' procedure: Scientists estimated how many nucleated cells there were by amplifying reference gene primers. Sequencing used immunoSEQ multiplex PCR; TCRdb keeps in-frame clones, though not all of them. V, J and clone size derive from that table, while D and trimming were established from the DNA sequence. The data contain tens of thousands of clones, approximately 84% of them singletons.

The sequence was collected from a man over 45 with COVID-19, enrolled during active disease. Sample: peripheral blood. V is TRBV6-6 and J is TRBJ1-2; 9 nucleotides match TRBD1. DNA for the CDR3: TGTGCCAGCAGCCCCCGGGACAGGGTCTATGGCTACACCTTC. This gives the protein CASSPRDRVYGYTF.